The present T cell receptor (beta chain) was sequenced within a study of identical twins. Study observations and caveats: Whereas memory repertoires showed no such difference, abundant cord blood beta clonotypes carried fewer insertions.

V was shortened by 4 bases and J by 10 bases, with 12 bases between the two germline ends. The CDR3 spans 12 residues. CDR1 SGHDT and CDR2 YYEEEE come from the germline V gene. This clonotype turned up a few times. The antigen is undetermined. A universal primer site was added by template switching, and unique molecular identifiers were carried by the cDNA. MiXCR was run by TCRdb on the 5' RACE reads, yielding one entry per CDR3 protein. The table includes some 230,000 distinct CDR3 sequences, 6.5% detected once. These data are also associated with another study on T cells expressing NK-cell markers.

The rearrangement joins TRBV5-6 to TRBJ2-1; D might be TRBD1 (5 bases). The sequenced material came from CD8+ T cells sorted from blood. The receptor comes from a woman aged 18-35 years in good health. The CDR3 sequence is CASSPPDSEQFF. In DNA, the CDR3 is TGTGCCAGCAGCCCTCCCGACAGCGAGCAGTTCTTC.